This TCR beta chain was recovered during a study of cytomegalovirus exposure and HLA in healthy donors. Study-wide context: The same platform was used for the 120 or so validation repertoires as for the 650 to 700 first-cohort repertoires, as reported in a later analysis.

Study-wide points: Rare TCR sequences predominated, though certain public TCRs were found in many donors.

On this clone itself: Its antigen is not known.

The method was immunoSEQ multiplex PCR; TCRdb's version includes in-frame clones alone and lacks a portion of them. The table includes approximately 260,000 clones, approximately 86% detected once. The germline gives CDR1 SGHVS, CDR2 FNYEAQ. This CDR3 contains 15 residues. With 1 base removed from V and 4 bases from J, the gap between germline ends came to 10 bases. The sequence came from a woman younger than 45 in good health and CMV-seropositive. The genes are TRBV7-6 and TRBJ2-2, with D perhaps matching TRBD2 (5 bases). Sequences were obtained from PBMCs. The CDR3 loop is CASSLERSGTGELFF. The CDR3 coding sequence is TGTGCCAGCAGCTTAGAGCGGTCGGGCACCGGGGAGCTGTTTTTT.